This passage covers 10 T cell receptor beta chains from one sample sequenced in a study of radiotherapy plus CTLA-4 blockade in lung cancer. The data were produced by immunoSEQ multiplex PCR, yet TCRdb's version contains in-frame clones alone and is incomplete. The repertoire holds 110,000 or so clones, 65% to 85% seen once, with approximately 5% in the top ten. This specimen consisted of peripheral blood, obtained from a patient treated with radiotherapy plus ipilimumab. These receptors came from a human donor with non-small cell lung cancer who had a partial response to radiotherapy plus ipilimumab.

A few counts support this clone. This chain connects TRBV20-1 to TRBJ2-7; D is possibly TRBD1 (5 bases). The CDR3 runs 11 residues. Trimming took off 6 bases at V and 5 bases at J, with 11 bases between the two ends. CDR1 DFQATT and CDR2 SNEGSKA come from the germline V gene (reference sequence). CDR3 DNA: TGCAGTGCCCTCAAAGGGGACGAGCAGTACTTC. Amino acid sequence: CSALKGDEQYF.

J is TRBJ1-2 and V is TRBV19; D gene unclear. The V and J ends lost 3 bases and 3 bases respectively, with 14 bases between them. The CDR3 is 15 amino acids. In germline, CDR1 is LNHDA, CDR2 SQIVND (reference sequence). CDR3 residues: CASSIFTGKYYGYTF. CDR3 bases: TGTGCCAGTAGTATTTTTACGGGTAAGTACTATGGCTACACCTTC.

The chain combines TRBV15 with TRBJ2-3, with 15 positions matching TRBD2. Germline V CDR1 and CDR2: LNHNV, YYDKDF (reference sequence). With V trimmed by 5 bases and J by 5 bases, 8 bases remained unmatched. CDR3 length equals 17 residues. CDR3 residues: CATSQGTSGRSQDTQYF. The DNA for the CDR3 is TGTGCCACCAGCCAAGGGACTAGCGGGAGGAGTCAAGATACGCAGTATTTT.

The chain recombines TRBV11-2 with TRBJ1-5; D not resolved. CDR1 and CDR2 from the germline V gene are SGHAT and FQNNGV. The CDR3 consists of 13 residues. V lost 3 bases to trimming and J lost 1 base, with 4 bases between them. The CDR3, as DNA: TGTGCCAGCAGCTTGGAGAGCAATCAGCCCCAGCATTTT. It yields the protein CASSLESNQPQHF.

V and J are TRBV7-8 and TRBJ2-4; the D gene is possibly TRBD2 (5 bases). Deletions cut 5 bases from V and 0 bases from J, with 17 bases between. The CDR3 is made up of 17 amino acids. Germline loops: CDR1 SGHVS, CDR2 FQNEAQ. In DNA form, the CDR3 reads TGTGCCAGCAGCCAGATCACGGGCGGACTAGCCAAAAACATTCAGTACTTC. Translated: CASSQITGGLAKNIQYF.

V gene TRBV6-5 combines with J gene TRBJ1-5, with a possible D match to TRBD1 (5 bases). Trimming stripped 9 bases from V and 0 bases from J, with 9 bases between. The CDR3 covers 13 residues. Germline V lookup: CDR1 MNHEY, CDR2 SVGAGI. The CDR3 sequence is CASETVSNQPQHF. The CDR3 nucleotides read TGTGCCAGTGAGACAGTTAGCAATCAGCCCCAGCATTTT.

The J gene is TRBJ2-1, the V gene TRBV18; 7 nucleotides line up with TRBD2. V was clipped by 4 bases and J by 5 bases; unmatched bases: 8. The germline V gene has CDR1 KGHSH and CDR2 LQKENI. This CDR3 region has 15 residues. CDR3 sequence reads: CASSLLGAGNNEQFF. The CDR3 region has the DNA TGTGCCAGCTCACTGCTTGGAGCGGGGAACAATGAGCAGTTCTTC.

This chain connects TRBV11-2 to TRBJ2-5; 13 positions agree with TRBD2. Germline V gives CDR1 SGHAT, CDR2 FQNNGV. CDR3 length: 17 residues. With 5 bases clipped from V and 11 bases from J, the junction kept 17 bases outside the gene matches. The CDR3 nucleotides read TGTGCCAGCAGCCATCTGCCTCGGACTAGCGGGAGTCGGGAGCAGTACTTC. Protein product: CASSHLPRTSGSREQYF.

The CDR3 DNA reads TGTGCCAGCAGCGGGACTAGCGGGAGAATGTACGAGCAGTACTTC. It is translated as CASSGTSGRMYEQYF. The chain carries TRBV28 and TRBJ2-7, with TRBD2 matching over 14 bases. The CDR3 is made up of 15 amino acids. Germline-derived CDR1 and CDR2 are MDHEN and SYDVKM. J was trimmed by 4 bases and V by 6 bases; bases with no gene match: 5.

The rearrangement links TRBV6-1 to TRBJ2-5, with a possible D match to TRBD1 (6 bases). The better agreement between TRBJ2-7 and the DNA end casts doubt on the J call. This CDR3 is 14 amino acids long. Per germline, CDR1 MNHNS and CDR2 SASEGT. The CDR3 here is CASTLQGSLYEQYF. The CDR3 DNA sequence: TGTGCCAGCACACTCCAGGGGTCCTTATACGAGCAGTACTTC.